This T cell receptor beta chain appears in the sequencing data of a study of T cell changes during pregnancy in multiple sclerosis. CDR1 is SGHDT, CDR2 YYEEEE, per germline. This CDR3 has 18 amino acids. The V segment lost 3 bases and the J segment 5 bases; nucleotides outside the gene matches: 16. Sequencing used immunoSEQ multiplex PCR; TCRdb keeps in-frame clones, though not all of them. The sample lists about 36,000 clones; 70% to 90% were seen once. Here the sequenced sample was CD8+ T cells from peripheral blood mononuclear cells, taken in the third trimester of pregnancy. The chain couples TRBV5-6 to TRBJ2-3; 9 positions agree with TRBD1. This TCR was recovered from a female donor with multiple sclerosis, enrolled in a pregnancy study. The CDR3 reads CASSWGTGNSQAQDTQYF. The CDR3 DNA is TGTGCCAGCAGCTGGGGGACAGGGAACTCACAAGCACAAGATACGCAGTATTTT.